Shown below are 30 T cell receptor beta chains from a single sample sequenced in a study of blood T cell repertoires in COVID-19. Only in-frame clones appear in the TCRdb table, and some are missing; sequencing was by immunoSEQ multiplex PCR. The sample lists 150,000 to 200,000 clones; roughly nine tenths were seen once. The sequencing input was peripheral blood. These receptor sequences come from a young man who had recovered from COVID-19.

This chain links TRBV5-6 with TRBJ2-2, with a possible D match to TRBD2 (6 bases). The CDR3 is made up of 19 amino acids. V was clipped by 2 bases and J by 2 bases, with 22 bases between them. CDR1 is SGHDT, CDR2 YYEEEE, per germline. This chain's CDR3 is CASSLSFGSGNFNTGELFF. The CDR3 nucleotides read TGTGCCAGCAGCTTATCCTTCGGGAGCGGTAACTTCAACACCGGGGAGCTGTTTTTT.

This clone was observed a single time. The V call is TRBV5-1, the J call TRBJ2-3; the D is unclear. The CDR3 consists of 16 residues. Germline V lookup: CDR1 SGHRS, CDR2 YFSETQ. V was pared by 2 bases and J by 2 bases, with 15 bases between. The CDR3 DNA reads TGCGCCAGCAGCTTAGGTTCTAGTTCGTACACAGATACGCAGTATTTT. This gives the protein CASSLGSSSYTDTQYF.

This chain connects TRBV19 to TRBJ1-1, with TRBD1 as a possible D gene (6 bases). V gave up 1 base and J gave up 1 base, with 10 bases separating them. CDR3 length: 15 residues. The germline gives CDR1 LNHDA, CDR2 SQIVND (reference sequence). The CDR3 loop reads CASSIGGGSNTEAFF. The CDR3 DNA reads TGTGCCAGTAGTATAGGAGGGGGATCGAACACTGAAGCTTTCTTT. The whole variable domain, filled in from reference TRBV19 and TRBJ1-1, reads DGGITQSPKYLFRKEGQNVTLSCEQNLNHDAMYWYRQDPGQGLRLIYYSQIVNDFQKGDIAEGYSVSREKKESFPLTVTSAQKNPTAFYLCASSIGGGSNTEAFFGQGTRLTVV.

The rearrangement links TRBV19 to TRBJ1-2; 8 bases match TRBD1. Germline CDR1 reads LNHDA; CDR2 reads SQIVND (reference sequence). The CDR3 extends over 17 amino acids. J was trimmed by 2 bases and V by 4 bases; bases with no gene match: 12. CDR3 sequence reads: CASSNRDRIGANYGYTF. CDR3 nucleotide sequence: TGTGCCAGTAGTAACCGGGACAGGATAGGGGCCAACTATGGCTACACCTTC.

V is TRBV5-1 and J is TRBJ2-5; D might be TRBD2 (5 bases). Germline CDR1 and CDR2: SGHRS and YFSETQ. V was shortened by 0 bases and J by 3 bases, with 15 bases between the two germline ends. The CDR3 contains 16 residues. CDR3 region: CASSLGFWSGKETQYF. Written as DNA, the CDR3 is TGCGCCAGCAGCTTGGGGTTTTGGAGCGGTAAAGAGACCCAGTACTTC.

This clone was seen more than once but under ten times. This rearrangement joins TRBV7-9 to TRBJ2-2, with a possible D match to TRBD1 (5 bases). The CDR3 covers 14 residues. V was pared by 5 bases and J by 4 bases, with 11 bases between. The germline CDR1 and CDR2 sequences are SEHNR and FQNEAQ (reference sequence). The DNA for the CDR3 is TGTGCCAGCAGCCTGACAGTCATCACCGGGGAGCTGTTTTTT. This sequence encodes CASSLTVITGELFF.

The J gene is TRBJ2-3, the V gene TRBV6-2 or TRBV6-3; 7 bases are shared with TRBD1. With 4 bases clipped from V and 4 bases from J, the junction kept 5 bases outside the gene matches. The CDR3 is 14 amino acids. CDR1 MNHEY and CDR2 SVGEGT come from the germline V gene. The CDR3 is CASSSDRRSDTQYF. The CDR3 DNA is TGTGCCAGCAGTTCGGACAGGAGGTCAGATACGCAGTATTTT.

This chain uses TRBV27 with TRBJ1-2, with 7 bases matching TRBD1. The germline V gene has CDR1 MNHEY and CDR2 SMNVEV (reference sequence). Losses at the gene ends were 1 base for V and 4 bases for J; bases not matched to a gene: 9. This CDR3 has 16 residues. In DNA form, the CDR3 reads TGTGCCAGCAGTTTATATCCCCCGGGACAGCTCTATGGCTACACCTTC. This encodes CASSLYPPGQLYGYTF.

CDR3 residues: CASSLTGPGANVLTF. CDR3 bases: TGTGCCAGCAGTCTCACAGGGCCTGGGGCCAACGTCCTGACTTTC. The genes are TRBV6-5 and TRBJ2-6, with D perhaps matching TRBD1 (6 bases). The CDR3 is made up of 15 amino acids. The germline gives CDR1 MNHEY, CDR2 SVGAGI. Trimming removed 5 bases at V and 2 bases at J, with 10 bases between.

The chain is built from TRBV4-2 and TRBJ2-5, with D perhaps matching TRBD1 (5 bases). Germline CDR1 is LGHNA and CDR2 is YNFKEQ. V shed 0 bases and J shed 10 bases, with 9 bases lying between them. This CDR3 comprises 12 residues. Here the CDR3 reads CASSQDSQGQYF. The CDR3 DNA reads as TGTGCCAGCAGCCAAGACAGTCAGGGCCAGTACTTC.

The chain joins TRBV4-1 to TRBJ1-4; D is perhaps TRBD1 (5 bases). Per germline, CDR1 MGHRA and CDR2 YSYEKL. V lost 6 bases, J lost 5 bases, and 13 bases lay in between. The CDR3 is 14 amino acids. CDR3 coding DNA: TGCGCCAGCAGTATGGGGCCAAAAAATGAAAAACTGTTTTTT. Encoded protein: CASSMGPKNEKLFF.

This clone has only a few counts. The V gene is TRBV5-4, the J gene TRBJ1-2; tentative D call: TRBD1 (5 bases). Germline V gene lookup returns CDR1 SGHNT and CDR2 YYREEE (reference sequence). Deletions cut 0 bases from V and 6 bases from J, with 9 bases between. This CDR3 is built from 13 residues. This CDR3 is CASSLEGQDGYTF. For the CDR3, the DNA is TGTGCCAGCAGCTTGGAGGGGCAGGATGGCTACACCTTC.

The rearrangement uses TRBV18 and TRBJ1-1; 8 bases align to TRBD1. Germline CDR1 KGHSH, CDR2 LQKENI. The J segment lost 0 bases and the V segment lost 2 bases, leaving 5 bases of the junction unmatched. The CDR3 is made up of 16 amino acids. The CDR3 loop is CASSPGTGLMNTEAFF. CDR3 sequence (DNA): TGTGCCAGCTCACCAGGGACAGGCCTCATGAACACTGAAGCTTTCTTT.

J is TRBJ2-7 and V is TRBV5-1; TRBD1 matches 7 bases. The CDR3 is 12 amino acids. Germline assignment: CDR1 SGHRS and CDR2 YFSETQ. V gave up 2 bases and J gave up 6 bases; unmatched junction bases: 2. CDR3 bases: TGCGCCAGCAGCTTTTCAGGGGGCGAGCAGTACTTC. Its protein product is CASSFSGGEQYF.

V gene TRBV9 combines with J gene TRBJ2-7; 7 positions agree with TRBD2. This CDR3 comprises 13 residues. The J segment lost 4 bases and the V segment lost 3 bases, leaving 4 bases of the junction unmatched. Germline-derived CDR1 and CDR2 are SGDLS and YYNGEE. This chain's CDR3 is CASSAGRGYEQYF. The CDR3 DNA reads TGTGCCAGCAGCGCTGGGAGGGGATACGAGCAGTACTTC.

This sequence joins TRBV7-2 and TRBJ2-2; 13 bases fit TRBD2. V lost 2 bases and J lost 5; bases outside the gene matches: 2. The germline gives CDR1 SGHTA, CDR2 FQGNSA. This CDR3 is 16 amino acids long. This chain's CDR3 is CASSLTSGRVTGELFF. DNA for the CDR3: TGTGCCAGCAGCTTAACTAGCGGGAGGGTGACCGGGGAGCTGTTTTTT.

The gene calls are TRBV30 and TRBJ2-3; 7 bases fit TRBD2. The V and J ends lost 3 bases and 1 base, in that order; junction bases with no gene match: 1. Per germline, CDR1 GTSNPN and CDR2 SVGIG (reference sequence). CDR3 length equals 13 residues. CDR3 loop: CAWRLAGTDTQYF. The CDR3 region has the DNA TGTGCCTGGAGGCTAGCGGGCACAGATACGCAGTATTTT.

This chain uses TRBV11-2 with TRBJ1-4; tentative D call: TRBD1 (6 bases). CDR3 size: 15 residues. Germline CDR1 is SGHAT and CDR2 is FQNNGV. Trimming left V 7 bases short and J 0 bases short, with 12 bases between. The CDR3 loop is CASKDRRATNEKLFF. Here the CDR3 DNA reads TGTGCCAGCAAAGACAGGCGTGCAACTAATGAAAAACTGTTTTTT.

The CDR3: CASSVAVAGVRETQYF. The CDR3 DNA reads TGTGCCAGCAGCGTAGCAGTAGCGGGAGTTCGAGAGACCCAGTACTTC. The chain uses TRBV9 and TRBJ2-5; TRBD2 matches at 9 bases. This CDR3 contains 16 residues. CDR1 is SGDLS and CDR2 is YYNGEE in the germline V gene. V gave up 0 bases and J gave up 4 bases; unmatched junction bases: 7.

This chain joins TRBV7-2 and TRBJ2-1, with D possibly TRBD2 on 5 matching bases. With 2 bases removed from V and 0 bases from J, the gap between germline ends came to 8 bases. The germline V gene has CDR1 SGHTA and CDR2 FQGNSA. The CDR3 covers 15 residues. As DNA, the CDR3 is TGTGCCAGCAGCTTACGAGGAGGCTCCTACAATGAGCAGTTCTTC. Translated: CASSLRGGSYNEQFF. The full variable domain, completed using reference TRBV7-2 and TRBJ2-1, is GAGVSQSPSNKVTEKGKDVELRCDPISGHTALYWYRQSLGQGLEFLIYFQGNSAPDKSGLPSDRFSAERTGGSVSTLTIQRTQQEDSAVYLCASSLRGGSYNEQFFGPGTRLTVL.

The gene calls are TRBV29-1 and TRBJ1-1, with no clear D. The germline V and J ends were trimmed by 6 bases and 6 bases, with 14 bases remaining between them. The CDR3 is 12 residues long. The germline V gene encodes CDR1 SQVTM and CDR2 ANQGSEA. CDR3 bases: TGCAGCGTCCCACCTGAAGAGGCTGAAGCTTTCTTT. It encodes CSVPPEEAEAFF.

The chain employs TRBV9 and TRBJ2-3; 11 bases align to TRBD2. Trimming at V came to 0 bases and at J to 6 bases, leaving 6 bases not matched to a gene. Germline assignment: CDR1 SGDLS and CDR2 YYNGEE. There are 16 residues in the CDR3. CDR3 nucleotide sequence: TGTGCCAGCAGCGTAGTTGTAGCGGGAGGGTCTGATACGCAGTATTTT. Translated: CASSVVVAGGSDTQYF.

CDR3 DNA: TGTGCCAGCAGCGCGCCCGGGGGGGTACAGCCCCAGCATTTT. This encodes CASSAPGGVQPQHF. The gene calls are TRBV7-2 and TRBJ1-5; D is perhaps TRBD1 (5 bases). The germline V gene encodes CDR1 SGHTA and CDR2 FQGNSA. The CDR3 runs 14 residues. Trimming cost V 5 bases and J 7 bases, with 15 bases left between them.

V usage is TRBV7-9 and J usage is TRBJ1-5; D gene unclear. The CDR3 is made up of 13 amino acids. Trimming left V 8 bases short and J 3 bases short, with 11 bases between. Germline CDR1 reads SEHNR; CDR2 reads FQNEAQ (reference sequence). The CDR3 region is CASQWADNQPQHF. As DNA, the CDR3 is TGTGCCAGCCAGTGGGCAGACAATCAGCCCCAGCATTTT.

V usage is TRBV3-1 (or the pseudogene TRBV3-2) and J usage is TRBJ2-1, with D uncertain. CDR3 length: 11 amino acids. V lost 6 bases and J 10 bases, leaving 10 bases between the germline ends. Germline-derived CDR1 and CDR2 are LGHDT and YNNKEL (reference sequence). CDR3 nucleotides: TGTGCCAGCAGGACGGGTGGCGAGCAGTTCTTC. It encodes CASRTGGEQFF.

This clone was observed a single time. The J gene is TRBJ2-5, the V gene TRBV25-1; 7 nucleotides match TRBD2. The CDR3 consists of 15 residues. Germline CDR1 and CDR2: MGHDK and SYGVNS. Losses at the gene ends were 3 bases for V and 7 bases for J; bases not matched to a gene: 11. The CDR3 protein is CASSEESGDFGTQYF. For the CDR3, the DNA is TGTGCCAGCAGTGAGGAGAGCGGGGATTTTGGGACCCAGTACTTC.

This chain uses TRBV2 with TRBJ2-7, with 8 nucleotides matching TRBD2. Germline assignment: CDR1 SNHLY and CDR2 FYNNEI. The J segment lost 6 bases and the V segment lost 5 bases, leaving 6 bases of the junction unmatched. This CDR3 spans 13 amino acids. The CDR3 DNA is TGTGCCAGCAGTCGCAGGGCGGGGGGCGAGCAGTACTTC. Translation gives CASSRRAGGEQYF.

The chain links TRBV7-8 to TRBJ1-6; a weak D match, TRBD1 (6 bases). CDR3 length: 17 residues. CDR1 is SGHVS, CDR2 FQNEAQ, per germline. The V and J ends lost 2 bases and 4 bases respectively, with 15 bases between them. CDR3 loop: CASSLKGVGSYNSPLHF. The CDR3 DNA sequence: TGTGCCAGCAGCTTAAAGGGGGTGGGGTCGTATAATTCACCCCTCCACTTT.

The chain carries TRBV11-3 and TRBJ2-2, with 7 bases fitting TRBD1. The germline CDR1 and CDR2 sequences are SGHNT and YENEEA. J gave up 4 bases and V 5 bases, and 7 bases lay outside the gene matches. The CDR3 is made up of 15 amino acids. CDR3 coding DNA: TGTGCCAGCAGCCCCGCAGGGGGAGTCACCGGGGAGCTGTTTTTT. This gives the protein CASSPAGGVTGELFF.

This chain connects TRBV29-1 to TRBJ1-2; no clear D. The CDR3 contains 13 residues. Trimming took off 3 bases at V and 4 bases at J, with 12 bases between the two ends. Germline values: CDR1 SQVTM, CDR2 ANQGSEA. This CDR3 reads CSVEYSYTYGYTF. CDR3 DNA: TGCAGCGTTGAGTACAGCTACACCTATGGCTACACCTTC.